This TCR beta chain was obtained from a study of beta chain features in type 1 diabetes. About the research overall: There was similarity between patients and healthy donors in age, gender and cell yields.

Donors underwent one heparinised blood draw, 95 to 150 mL on average. Each of the CD4+ naive, central memory, regulatory and stem cell-like memory populations was sorted via CD45RO/CCR7/CD25/CD127/CD95/CD27. Whole-study results and caveats: Moderate yet significant TCRB CDR3 shortening was seen in Type 1 diabetes patients in all four CD4+ subsets.

The isolated RNA, all of it, was reverse transcribed, so expressed TCRB transcripts were what got sequenced. Measured with immunoSEQ multiplex PCR; TCRdb has only the in-frame clones, and not every one. Of fewer than 650,000 clones listed, 15% to 18% were seen once; the top ten hold 0.09% to 0.095%. Trimming at V came to 4 bases and at J to 1 base, leaving 7 bases not matched to a gene. Looked up from germline, CDR1 is MGHRA and CDR2 is YSYEKL. This CDR3 is built from 16 residues. About this clone: The antigen remains undetermined.

The clonotype was recovered from a young man in good health. The sequenced material came from naive CD4+ T cells from blood. V and J are TRBV4-1 and TRBJ1-1; TRBD1 matches 9 bases. The DNA of the CDR3 is TGCGCCAGCAGCCCGCCGCGGGACAGGGCGAACACTGAAGCTTTCTTT. Protein: CASSPPRDRANTEAFF.